Each of the 27 T cell receptor beta chains below was sequenced from the same sample in a study of blood T cell repertoires in COVID-19. The data were produced by immunoSEQ multiplex PCR, yet TCRdb's version contains in-frame clones alone and is incomplete. The sample lists 350,000 to 450,000 clones, around 83% seen once, with about 4.8% in the top ten. Sequencing was carried out using PBMCs or T cells enriched from blood (not recorded which). The receptors were sampled from a woman aged 50 to 60 who had recovered from COVID-19.

The genes are TRBV6-2 or TRBV6-3 and TRBJ1-3, with D uncertain. With 5 bases removed from V and 4 bases from J, the gap between germline ends came to 12 bases. This CDR3 spans 14 amino acids. The germline CDR1 and CDR2 sequences are MNHEY and SVGEGT. The chain's CDR3 is CASSPNYSGNTIYF. CDR3 bases: TGTGCCAGCAGTCCCAACTACTCGGGAAACACCATATATTTT.

The chain employs TRBV7-8 and TRBJ1-2; D might be TRBD1 (5 bases). The CDR3 is 15 residues long. Trimming removed 5 bases from V and 6 bases from J, with 19 bases in between. Germline V gives CDR1 SGHVS, CDR2 FQNEAQ. Here the CDR3 DNA reads TGTGCCAGCAGCCTGACGGCGGGGACGAGGAATGGCTACACCTTC. Its translation: CASSLTAGTRNGYTF. The complete variable domain, with remaining parts taken from reference TRBV7-8 and TRBJ1-2, reads GAGVSQSPRYKVAKRGQDVALRCDPISGHVSLFWYQQALGQGPEFLTYFQNEAQLDKSGLPSDRFFAERPEGSVSTLKIQRTQQEDSAVYLCASSLTAGTRNGYTFGSGTRLTVV.

The genes are TRBV9 and TRBJ2-1; 8 bases agree with TRBD2. This CDR3 has 15 amino acids. With 0 bases clipped from V and 9 bases from J, the junction kept 8 bases outside the gene matches. Germline V gene lookup returns CDR1 SGDLS and CDR2 YYNGEE. The CDR3 loop reads CASSVDFGGAGEQFF. The CDR3 DNA follows: TGTGCCAGCAGCGTAGACTTCGGGGGGGCCGGTGAGCAGTTCTTC.

V usage is TRBV7-2 and J usage is TRBJ1-1; D perhaps matches TRBD1 (6 bases). The CDR3 loop spans 16 amino acids. V was shortened by 0 bases and J by 5 bases, with 16 bases between the two germline ends. CDR1 and CDR2 (germline): SGHTA, FQGNSA. CDR3 bases: TGTGCCAGCAGCTTAGCGGGGGCACCTTGGGAGACTGAAGCTTTCTTT. The encoded protein is CASSLAGAPWETEAFF. Full variable domain (remainder filled in from reference TRBV7-2 and TRBJ1-1): GAGVSQSPSNKVTEKGKDVELRCDPISGHTALYWYRQSLGQGLEFLIYFQGNSAPDKSGLPSDRFSAERTGGSVSTLTIQRTQQEDSAVYLCASSLAGAPWETEAFFGQGTRLTVV.

V is TRBV5-1 and J is TRBJ2-3; possible D gene TRBD2, 6 bases. The CDR3 spans 14 residues. Per germline, CDR1 SGHRS and CDR2 YFSETQ. The ends were cut back, 0 bases at V and 2 bases at J, with 7 bases in the middle. The CDR3 loop reads CASSLVADTDTQYF. The DNA of the CDR3 is TGCGCCAGCAGCTTGGTAGCGGACACAGATACGCAGTATTTT.

V and J are TRBV5-4 and TRBJ2-1; TRBD2 agrees at 9 bases. Per germline, CDR1 SGHNT and CDR2 YYREEE (reference sequence). The V and J ends lost 3 bases and 2 bases, in that order; junction bases with no gene match: 6. CDR3 size: 16 residues. The CDR3 sequence: CASSSLAGEPYNEQFF. As DNA, the CDR3 is TGTGCCAGCAGCTCGTTAGCGGGGGAGCCCTACAATGAGCAGTTCTTC.

The chain links TRBV9 to TRBJ1-2; a possible D gene is TRBD1 (6 bases). From germline, CDR1 is SGDLS and CDR2 YYNGEE. This CDR3 has 13 residues. Trimming took 0 bases from V and 8 from J, leaving 11 bases between them. The DNA for the CDR3 is TGTGCCAGCAGCGTAGCCCCAGGGGTAGGCTACACCTTC. This codes for CASSVAPGVGYTF.

This clone showed up just once. Additional DNA sequences in this sample encode the identical CDR3. The chain carries TRBV19 and TRBJ1-6, with 7 bases fitting TRBD1. CDR1 is LNHDA, CDR2 SQIVND, per germline (reference sequence). The CDR3 length is 15 residues. Germline trimming cut 6 bases from V and 0 bases from J; bases unmatched to any gene: 2. In nucleotides, the CDR3 is TGTGCCAGTAGGACAGGGAGCTCCTATAATTCACCCCTCCACTTT. It specifies CASRTGSSYNSPLHF.

The chain couples TRBV5-6 to TRBJ2-7, with TRBD2 matching over 11 bases. J was trimmed by 2 bases and V by 3 bases; bases with no gene match: 7. This CDR3 is 16 amino acids long. In germline, CDR1 is SGHDT, CDR2 YYEEEE. The DNA of the CDR3 is TGTGCCAGCAGCTCCCCGGGTAGCGGGGGGGCCTACGAGCAGTACTTC. It translates to CASSSPGSGGAYEQYF. The full variable domain, rest sourced from reference TRBV5-6 and TRBJ2-7, is DAGVTQSPTHLIKTRGQQVTLRCSPKSGHDTVSWYQQALGQGPQFIFQYYEEEERQRGNFPDRFSGHQFPNYSSELNVNALLLGDSALYLCASSSPGSGGAYEQYFGPGTRLTVT.

The gene calls are TRBV5-5 and TRBJ2-2; possible D gene TRBD2, 5 bases. V was pared by 2 bases and J by 7 bases, with 9 bases between. CDR1 and CDR2 (germline): SGHKS, YYEKEE (reference sequence). The CDR3 has 13 residues. The CDR3 DNA reads as TGTGCCAGCAGCTTCCACGGACTCGGGGAGCTGTTTTTT. It encodes CASSFHGLGELFF. Using reference TRBV5-5 and TRBJ2-2 for the parts outside the CDR3, the full variable domain is DAGVTQSPTHLIKTRGQQVTLRCSPISGHKSVSWYQQVLGQGPQFIFQYYEKEERGRGNFPDRFSARQFPNYSSELNVNALLLGDSALYLCASSFHGLGELFFGEGSRLTVL.

V gene TRBV29-1 combines with J gene TRBJ2-2; 10 bases are shared with TRBD2. Germline loops: CDR1 SQVTM, CDR2 ANQGSEA. V gave up 7 bases and J gave up 0 bases; unmatched junction bases: 2. This CDR3 region has 14 residues. The CDR3 nucleotides are TGCAGCGCCGGACTAGCGGCGAACACCGGGGAGCTGTTTTTT. This sequence encodes CSAGLAANTGELFF.

This chain connects TRBV5-1 to TRBJ1-1; D remains unclear. This CDR3 is 16 amino acids long. V was cut by 1 base and J by 0 bases, with 13 bases left in between. Looked up from germline, CDR1 is SGHRS and CDR2 is YFSETQ. The CDR3 loop is CASSLRGLNMNTEAFF. The CDR3 bases are TGCGCCAGCAGCTTGAGAGGGCTAAATATGAACACTGAAGCTTTCTTT.

This chain joins TRBV7-6 and TRBJ1-3; D might be TRBD1 (5 bases). Trimming took off 7 bases at V and 0 bases at J, with 10 bases between the two ends. From germline, CDR1 is SGHVS and CDR2 FNYEAQ. CDR3 length: 14 residues. The CDR3 nucleotides are TGTGCCAGCAAACAGGAAGACTCTGGAAACACCATATATTTT. This encodes CASKQEDSGNTIYF.

This clone was seen just once. V gene TRBV7-3 combines with J gene TRBJ2-1, with D possibly being TRBD2 (5 bases). The CDR3 has 14 residues. Trimming took 3 bases from V and 2 from J, leaving 8 bases between them. From germline, CDR1 is SGHTA and CDR2 FQGTGA. CDR3 protein: CASSFTSTYNEQFF. The CDR3 bases are TGTGCCAGCAGCTTTACTAGTACCTACAATGAGCAGTTCTTC.

The chain recombines TRBV29-1 with TRBJ2-3; 12 nucleotides line up with TRBD2. After removal of 4 bases from V and 5 bases from J, the junction contained 4 bases not matched to a gene. In germline, CDR1 is SQVTM, CDR2 ANQGSEA. The CDR3 covers 14 residues. The CDR3 loop reads CSVVTSGGLDTQYF. CDR3 coding DNA: TGCAGCGTTGTCACTAGCGGGGGGTTAGATACGCAGTATTTT.

Notes on this clone: Mismatch with germline at one junction end may stem from a read error. The V gene is TRBV7-7, the J gene TRBJ2-1; 8 bases align to TRBD2. The CDR3 length is 15 residues. Germline V gives CDR1 SSHAT, CDR2 FNYEAQ (reference sequence). CDR3 sequence reads: CASSLGGAYNNEQFF. The CDR3 DNA reads TGTGCTAGCAGCCTCGGGGGGGCCTATAACAATGAGCAGTTCTTC.

This chain uses TRBV30 with TRBJ2-1; 9 bases align to TRBD2. The J segment lost 13 bases and the V segment lost 3 bases, leaving 7 bases of the junction unmatched. The CDR3 totals 12 residues. The V gene's germline CDR1 is GTSNPN and CDR2 SVGIG (reference sequence). The CDR3 region has the DNA TGTGCCTGGAGGGGTAGCGGGAGTAACCAGTTCTTC. As protein: CAWRGSGSNQFF.

The V call is TRBV4-1, the J call TRBJ1-1, with D unresolved. The CDR3 has 16 amino acids. Germline V gene sequence: CDR1 MGHRA, CDR2 YSYEKL. V shed 0 bases and J shed 1 base, with 12 bases lying between them. The CDR3 DNA follows: TGCGCCAGCAGCCAAGATCAGGCAGGAACGAACACTGAAGCTTTCTTT. Translating gives CASSQDQAGTNTEAFF.

The V call is TRBV7-8, the J call TRBJ1-1, with D hard to call. Per the germline V gene, CDR1 is SGHVS and CDR2 is FQNEAQ. V lost 5 bases and J 4 bases, leaving 17 bases between the germline ends. This CDR3 is built from 15 residues. The DNA for the CDR3 is TGTGCCAGCAGCCCTGTTACGGGTATCGGCACTGAAGCTTTCTTT. Protein sequence: CASSPVTGIGTEAFF.

The chain combines TRBV29-1 with TRBJ1-2; maybe TRBD1 (5 bases). CDR1 is SQVTM and CDR2 is ANQGSEA in the germline V gene. This CDR3 contains 11 residues. Trimming removed 1 base from V and 11 bases from J, with 11 bases in between. The DNA of the CDR3 is TGCAGCGTTGAAGTTTTTCGGGGGTACACCTTC. It is translated as CSVEVFRGYTF.

The chain carries TRBV3-1 (or the pseudogene TRBV3-2) and TRBJ2-1, with D possibly being TRBD2 (5 bases). The CDR3 contains 16 residues. Germline V gives CDR1 LGHDT, CDR2 YNNKEL (reference sequence). Trimming took 1 base from V and 0 from J, leaving 10 bases between them. The CDR3 here is CASSQGTLSSYNEQFF. Here the CDR3 DNA reads TGTGCCAGCAGCCAAGGGACTCTAAGCTCCTACAATGAGCAGTTCTTC.

This chain connects TRBV19 to TRBJ1-2; 7 bases map to TRBD1. Germline V gene lookup returns CDR1 LNHDA and CDR2 SQIVND (reference sequence). The CDR3 extends over 13 amino acids. The V gene end was trimmed by 3 bases and the J gene end by 5 bases; junction bases not matched to a gene: 3. CDR3 DNA: TGTGCCAGTAGTATTCAGGGGGTATATGGCTACACCTTC. Translation gives CASSIQGVYGYTF.

This chain connects TRBV2 to TRBJ1-2, with 10 bases lining up with TRBD1. Germline values: CDR1 SNHLY, CDR2 FYNNEI. This CDR3 is built from 13 residues. V lost 3 bases and J lost 13; bases outside the gene matches: 8. CDR3 amino acids: CASSDSRQGAATF. CDR3 nucleotides: TGTGCCAGCAGTGACTCTCGACAGGGGGCTGCCACCTTC.

The chain joins TRBV5-1 to TRBJ2-7; 8 bases are a match to TRBD1. CDR1 is SGHRS and CDR2 is YFSETQ in the germline V gene. The CDR3 contains 14 residues. V dropped 0 bases and J dropped 6; count of bases not matched to a gene: 5. CDR3 DNA sequence: TGCGCCAGCAGCTTGGAAGCAGGGGGCGTCGAGCAGTACTTC. This encodes CASSLEAGGVEQYF.

This sequence joins TRBV7-9 and TRBJ1-1; 8 bases line up with TRBD1. V was clipped by 5 bases and J by 1 base; unmatched bases: 6. From germline, CDR1 is SEHNR and CDR2 FQNEAQ (reference sequence). The CDR3 contains 15 residues. For the CDR3, the DNA is TGTGCCAGCAGCCCAATTCAGGGGGCGAACACTGAAGCTTTCTTT. Residues: CASSPIQGANTEAFF.

The chain has TRBV15 and TRBJ2-1; tentatively, D is TRBD2 (5 bases). This CDR3 is 14 amino acids long. Trimming pared 1 base from V and 6 bases from J, leaving 10 bases between. The germline gives CDR1 LNHNV, CDR2 YYDKDF (reference sequence). The CDR3 here is CATSRATTTNEQFF. CDR3 in DNA: TGTGCCACCAGCAGAGCGACTACTACCAATGAGCAGTTCTTC.

The V gene is TRBV9, the J gene TRBJ1-1; possible D gene TRBD1, 5 bases. The germline V gene encodes CDR1 SGDLS and CDR2 YYNGEE. V gave up 1 base and J gave up 5 bases, with 12 bases separating them. There are 14 residues in the CDR3. CDR3 residues: CASSVTQGLTEAFF. The DNA for the CDR3 is TGTGCCAGCAGCGTAACGCAGGGTCTAACTGAAGCTTTCTTT.